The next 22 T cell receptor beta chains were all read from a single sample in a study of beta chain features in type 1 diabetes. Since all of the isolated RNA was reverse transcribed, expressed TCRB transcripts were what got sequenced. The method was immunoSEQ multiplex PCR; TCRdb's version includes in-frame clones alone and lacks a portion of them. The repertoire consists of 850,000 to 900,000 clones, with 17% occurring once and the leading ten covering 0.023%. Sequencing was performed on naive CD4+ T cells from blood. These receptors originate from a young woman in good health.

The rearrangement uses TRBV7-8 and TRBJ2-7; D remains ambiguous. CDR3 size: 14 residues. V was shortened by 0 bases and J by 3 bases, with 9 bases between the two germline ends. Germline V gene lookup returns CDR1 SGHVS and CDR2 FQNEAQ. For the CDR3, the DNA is TGTGCCAGCAGCTTAGCGCGTGTTTACTACGAGCAGTACTTC. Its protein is CASSLARVYYEQYF.

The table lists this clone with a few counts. The chain's CDR3 is CASSEKLARQPDTQYF. The CDR3 bases are TGTGCCAGCAGCGAAAAACTAGCCCGGCAACCGGATACGCAGTATTTT. V usage is TRBV21-1 and J usage is TRBJ2-3; whether TRBD2, the table's D call, matches the DNA was not checked. TRBV21-1 counts as a pseudogene. This CDR3 has 16 residues.

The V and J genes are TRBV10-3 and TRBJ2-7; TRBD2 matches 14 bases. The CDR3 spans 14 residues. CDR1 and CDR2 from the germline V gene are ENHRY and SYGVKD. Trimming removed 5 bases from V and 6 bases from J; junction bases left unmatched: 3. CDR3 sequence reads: CAISLGLAGGEQYF. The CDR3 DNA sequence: TGTGCCATCAGTCTCGGACTAGCGGGAGGCGAGCAGTACTTC.

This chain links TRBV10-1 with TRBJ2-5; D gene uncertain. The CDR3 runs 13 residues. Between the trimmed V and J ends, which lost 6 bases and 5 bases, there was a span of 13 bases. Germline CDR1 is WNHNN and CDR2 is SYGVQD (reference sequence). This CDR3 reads CASSPSRAETQYF. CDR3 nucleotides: TGCGCCAGCAGCCCATCAAGGGCGGAGACCCAGTACTTC.

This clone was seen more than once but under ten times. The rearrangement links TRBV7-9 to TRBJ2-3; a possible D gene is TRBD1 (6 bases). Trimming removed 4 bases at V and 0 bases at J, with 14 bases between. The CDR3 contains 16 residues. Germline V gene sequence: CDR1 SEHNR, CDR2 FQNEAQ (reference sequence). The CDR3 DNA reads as TGTGCCAGCAGCTCCAGACAGGTTACGAGCACAGATACGCAGTATTTT. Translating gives CASSSRQVTSTDTQYF.

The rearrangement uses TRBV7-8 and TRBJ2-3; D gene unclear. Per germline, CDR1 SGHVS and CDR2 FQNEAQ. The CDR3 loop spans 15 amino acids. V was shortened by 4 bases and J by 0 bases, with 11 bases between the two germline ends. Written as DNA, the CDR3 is TGTGCCAGCAGCTCAGAGAGAACTAGCACAGATACGCAGTATTTT. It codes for CASSSERTSTDTQYF. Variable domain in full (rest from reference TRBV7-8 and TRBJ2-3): GAGVSQSPRYKVAKRGQDVALRCDPISGHVSLFWYQQALGQGPEFLTYFQNEAQLDKSGLPSDRFFAERPEGSVSTLKIQRTQQEDSAVYLCASSSERTSTDTQYFGPGTRLTVL.

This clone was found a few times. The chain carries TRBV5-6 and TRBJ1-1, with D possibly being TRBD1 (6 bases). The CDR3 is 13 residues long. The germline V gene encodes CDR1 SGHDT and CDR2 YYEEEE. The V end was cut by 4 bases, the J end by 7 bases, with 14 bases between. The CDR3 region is CASSDRTEGEAFF. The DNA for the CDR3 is TGTGCCAGCAGCGACCGGACAGAAGGTGAAGCTTTCTTT. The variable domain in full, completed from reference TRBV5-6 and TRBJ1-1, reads DAGVTQSPTHLIKTRGQQVTLRCSPKSGHDTVSWYQQALGQGPQFIFQYYEEEERQRGNFPDRFSGHQFPNYSSELNVNALLLGDSALYLCASSDRTEGEAFFGQGTRLTVV.

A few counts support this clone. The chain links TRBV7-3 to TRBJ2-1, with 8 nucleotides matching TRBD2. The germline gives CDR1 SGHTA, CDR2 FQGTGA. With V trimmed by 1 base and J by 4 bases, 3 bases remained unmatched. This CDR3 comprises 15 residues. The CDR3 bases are TGTGCCAGCAGCTTAATCGGGAGGGCTTACAATGAGCAGTTCTTC. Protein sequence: CASSLIGRAYNEQFF.

CDR3 nucleotides: TGTGCCAGCAGTCGGATTCGTCGGGGTTCAGATACGCAGTATTTT. Translated: CASSRIRRGSDTQYF. The gene calls are TRBV6-1 and TRBJ2-3; D is possibly TRBD2 (5 bases). The ends were cut back, 5 bases at V and 4 bases at J, with 16 bases in the middle. The CDR3 has 15 amino acids. The germline V gene encodes CDR1 MNHNS and CDR2 SASEGT.

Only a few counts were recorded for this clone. CDR3 sequence (DNA): TGTGCCAGCAGCCAAGGAAACCAAGAGACCCAGTACTTC. Translating it yields CASSQGNQETQYF. The chain links TRBV4-2 to TRBJ2-5; D call uncertain. The CDR3 has 13 residues. Germline-derived CDR1 and CDR2 are LGHNA and YNFKEQ. V lost 1 base and J 0 bases, leaving 3 bases between the germline ends.

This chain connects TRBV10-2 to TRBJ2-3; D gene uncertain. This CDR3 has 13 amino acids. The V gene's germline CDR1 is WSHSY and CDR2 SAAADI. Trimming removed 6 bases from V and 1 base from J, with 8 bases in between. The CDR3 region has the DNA TGCGCCAGCAGGACTGCCGGCACAGATACGCAGTATTTT. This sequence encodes CASRTAGTDTQYF.

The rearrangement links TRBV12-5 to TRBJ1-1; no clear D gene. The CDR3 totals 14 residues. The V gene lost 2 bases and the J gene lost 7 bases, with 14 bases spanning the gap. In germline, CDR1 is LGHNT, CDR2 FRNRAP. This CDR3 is CASGLSNRADEAFF. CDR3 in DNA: TGTGCTAGTGGTTTGTCCAACCGGGCAGATGAAGCTTTCTTT. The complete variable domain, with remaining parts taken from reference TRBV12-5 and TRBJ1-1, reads DARVTQTPRHKVTEMGQEVTMRCQPILGHNTVFWYRQTMMQGLELLAYFRNRAPLDDSGMPKDRFSAEMPDATLATLKIQPSEPRDSAVYFCASGLSNRADEAFFGQGTRLTVV.

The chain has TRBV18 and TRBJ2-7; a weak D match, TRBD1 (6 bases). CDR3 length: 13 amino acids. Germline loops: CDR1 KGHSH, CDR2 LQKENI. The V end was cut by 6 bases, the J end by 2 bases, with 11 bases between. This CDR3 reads CASSRGHTYEQYF. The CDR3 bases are TGTGCCAGCTCGAGGGGACACACCTACGAGCAGTACTTC.

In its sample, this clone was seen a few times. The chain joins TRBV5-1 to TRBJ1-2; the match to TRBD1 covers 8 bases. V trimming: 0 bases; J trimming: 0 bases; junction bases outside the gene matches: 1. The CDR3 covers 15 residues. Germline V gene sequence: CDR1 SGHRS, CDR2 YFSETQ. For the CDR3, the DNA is TGCGCCAGCAGCTTGGTACAGGGGGCTAACTATGGCTACACCTTC. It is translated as CASSLVQGANYGYTF.

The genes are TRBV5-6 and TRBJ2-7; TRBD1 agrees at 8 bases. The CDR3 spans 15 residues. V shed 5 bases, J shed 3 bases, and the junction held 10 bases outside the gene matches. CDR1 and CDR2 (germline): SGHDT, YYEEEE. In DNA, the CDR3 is TGTGCCAGCAGTTTTCACCGGGACAGGTTCTACGAGCAGTACTTC. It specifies CASSFHRDRFYEQYF. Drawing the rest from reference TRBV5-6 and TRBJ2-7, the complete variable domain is DAGVTQSPTHLIKTRGQQVTLRCSPKSGHDTVSWYQQALGQGPQFIFQYYEEEERQRGNFPDRFSGHQFPNYSSELNVNALLLGDSALYLCASSFHRDRFYEQYFGPGTRLTVT.

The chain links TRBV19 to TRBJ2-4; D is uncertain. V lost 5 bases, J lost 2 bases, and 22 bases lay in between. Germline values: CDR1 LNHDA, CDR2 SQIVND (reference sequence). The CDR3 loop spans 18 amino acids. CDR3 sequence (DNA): TGTGCCAGTAGTCCCACGCCACCGGGCGGTTCTCCCAAAAACATTCAGTACTTC. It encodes CASSPTPPGGSPKNIQYF.

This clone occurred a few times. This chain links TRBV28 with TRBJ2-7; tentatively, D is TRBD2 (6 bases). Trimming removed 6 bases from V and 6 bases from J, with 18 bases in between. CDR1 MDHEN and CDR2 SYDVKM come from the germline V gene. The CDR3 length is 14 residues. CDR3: CASRTDSGRLEQYF. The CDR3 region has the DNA TGTGCCAGCAGAACTGATAGCGGAAGACTCGAGCAGTACTTC.

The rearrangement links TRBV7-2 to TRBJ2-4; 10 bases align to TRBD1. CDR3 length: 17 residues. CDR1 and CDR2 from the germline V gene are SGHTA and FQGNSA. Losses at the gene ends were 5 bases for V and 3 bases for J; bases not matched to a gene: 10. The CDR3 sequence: CASSDSPGQGVKNIQYF. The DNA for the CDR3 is TGTGCCAGCAGCGATAGTCCCGGACAGGGGGTCAAAAACATTCAGTACTTC.

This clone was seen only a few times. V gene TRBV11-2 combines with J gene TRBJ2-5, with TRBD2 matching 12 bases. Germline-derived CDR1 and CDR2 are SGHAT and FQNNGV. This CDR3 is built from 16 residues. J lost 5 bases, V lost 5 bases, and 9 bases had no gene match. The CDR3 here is CASSQQRLAGAETQYF. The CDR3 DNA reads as TGTGCCAGCAGCCAACAACGACTAGCGGGAGCGGAGACCCAGTACTTC. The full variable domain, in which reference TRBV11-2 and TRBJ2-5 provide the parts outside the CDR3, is EAGVAQSPRYKIIEKRQSVAFWCNPISGHATLYWYQQILGQGPKLLIQFQNNGVVDDSQLPKDRFSAERLKGVDSTLKIQPAKLEDSAVYLCASSQQRLAGAETQYFGPGTRLLVL.

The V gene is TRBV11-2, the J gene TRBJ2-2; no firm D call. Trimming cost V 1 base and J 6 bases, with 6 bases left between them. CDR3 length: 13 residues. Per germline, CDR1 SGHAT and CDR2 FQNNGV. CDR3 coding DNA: TGTGCCAGCAGCTTAGGGGTGTCCGGGGAGCTGTTTTTT. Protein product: CASSLGVSGELFF.

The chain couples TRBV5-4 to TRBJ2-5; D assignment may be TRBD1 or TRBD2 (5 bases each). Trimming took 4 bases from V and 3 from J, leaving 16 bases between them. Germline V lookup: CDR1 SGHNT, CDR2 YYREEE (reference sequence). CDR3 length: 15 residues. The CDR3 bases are TGTGCCAGCAGCCCGTCTGGGACGGCTAAAGAGACCCAGTACTTC. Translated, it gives CASSPSGTAKETQYF. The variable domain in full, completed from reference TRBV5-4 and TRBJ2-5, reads ETGVTQSPTHLIKTRGQQVTLRCSSQSGHNTVSWYQQALGQGPQFIFQYYREEENGRGNFPPRFSGLQFPNYSSELNVNALELDDSALYLCASSPSGTAKETQYFGPGTRLLVL.

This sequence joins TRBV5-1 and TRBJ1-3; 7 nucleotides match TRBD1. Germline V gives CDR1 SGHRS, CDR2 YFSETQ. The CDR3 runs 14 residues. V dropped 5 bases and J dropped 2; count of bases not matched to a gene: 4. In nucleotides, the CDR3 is TGCGCCAGCAGATCACAGGGGACTGGAAACACCATATATTTT. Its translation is CASRSQGTGNTIYF.